This TCR beta chain is from a study of blood T cell repertoires in COVID-19. Overall study context: There were acute and convalescent COVID-19 samples, and they came from the United States, Italy and Spain. Sample material is recorded as cDNA or gDNA derived from T cells, B-cell-depleted T cells, or PBMCs.

Study processing details: It was from reference gene primer amplification that nucleated cell counts were estimated. Some clones are missing from TCRdb's copy, which holds only in-frame ones; the method was immunoSEQ multiplex PCR. D and trimming come from the DNA, and the V and J calls and clone size come from that table. The table records about 210,000 clones, roughly 85% of them present only once. The CDR3 covers 13 residues. V lost 4 bases, J lost 4 bases, and 12 bases lay in between. The germline V gene encodes CDR1 SGHKS and CDR2 YYEKEE (reference sequence). This clonotype was sampled from a woman aged 40 to 50 with active or convalescent COVID-19. The sequenced material came from peripheral blood. V gene TRBV5-5 combines with J gene TRBJ2-7; TRBD2 is a possible D gene (6 bases). In DNA, the CDR3 is TGTGCCAGCAGCCCGGGAGTAGAGTACGAGCAGTACTTC. Protein product: CASSPGVEYEQYF.